The source of this T cell receptor (beta chain) is a study of blood T cells in healthy people across ages. Study-level background: Template switching caught about one barcoded beta molecule for each two T cells.

Many counts were recorded for this clonotype. Its antigen is not known. Trimming stripped 5 bases from V and 0 bases from J, with 17 bases between. In germline, CDR1 is SGHAT, CDR2 FQNNGV. The CDR3 sequence is 16 residues long. A J-beta primer mix and a sample-barcoded 5' primer were used in a second PCR of roughly 7 to 12 cycles. Each sample yielded at least 2.5 million CDR3-containing paired-end reads. TCRdb itself ran the 5' RACE reads through MiXCR, one entry per CDR3 protein. The sample lists about 1.6 million distinct CDR3 sequences, 34% occurring once. Study observations and caveats: Diversity estimates drawn from one million T cells were deemed underestimates. Strongly correlated with naive T cell percentage was TCR beta diversity.

This TCR was recovered from a woman aged 30 to 39 in good health. Sequencing used blood. This chain links TRBV11-2 with TRBJ2-7; D might be TRBD2 (6 bases). CDR3 in amino acids: CASSGTGLLSSYEQYF. The CDR3, as DNA: TGTGCCAGCAGCGGAACGGGACTCCTGAGCTCCTACGAGCAGTACTTC. Variable domain in full (rest from reference TRBV11-2 and TRBJ2-7): EAGVAQSPRYKIIEKRQSVAFWCNPISGHATLYWYQQILGQGPKLLIQFQNNGVVDDSQLPKDRFSAERLKGVDSTLKIQPAKLEDSAVYLCASSGTGLLSSYEQYFGPGTRLTVT.